This T cell receptor beta chain is from a study of long-term antiretroviral therapy in people with HIV (dated by TCRdb to 2021 to 2024). Some background on the complete study: The earliest samples were collected approximately a decade before the 2015 WHO recommendation for immediate ART, a period when ART was typically delayed until CD4 counts fell. A retrospective serial study tested whether changes in peripheral blood TRB repertoire composition and diversity were associated with ART initiation and durable HIV suppression. A total of about 200 cryopreserved PBMC samples were contributed to the cohort by 30 adults with confirmed HIV infection, with samples collected serially over a mean of approximately six years (range 1-12). About 35% of the 30 participants with HIV were female. No cross-contamination during QIAcube processing was shown when test extractions of a monoclonal T-cell line were performed alongside around 30 polyclonal samples.

Notes on this clone: No cognate antigen has been identified for it. No qualities accompany the bases; no much larger clone lies one base away.

Inclusion was restricted to participants for whom at least one PBMC sample before ART initiation and at least two post-ART samples were available. All participants with HIV were treated in the United States of America. Before DNA extraction, cryopreserved samples of roughly 0.85-11 million PBMC were thawed and then washed. At the time of the earliest PBMC sample for each participant with HIV, ages ranged from roughly 23 to 55 years. PBMC samples were contributed by each participant from 1-4 timepoints before ART initiation and 2-8 timepoints after ART initiation, with a median of 7 samples. For every participant, serial HIV viral load, CD4+ T-cell count, ART history and demographic data were obtained. Genomic DNA was extracted from unsorted PBMC with a Qiagen kit on a QIAcube, processed in batches of 12 samples. The immunoSEQ hsTCRB v3.0 assay was used at survey level resolution to sequence the TRB variable region. TRB sequencing targeted a depth of roughly 35,000-55,000 T-cell genomes per sample. TRB libraries were pooled and sequenced on an Illumina MiSeq using a v3 150-cycle kit. On the authors' methods: Repertoire analysis ran in R within a reproducible Nextflow workflow covering QC, data transformation and analysis. LymphoSeq2, an R package for exploring AIRR-Seq data, was used to implement the custom analyses. A few samples that yielded fewer than 5000 total TRB sequences were excluded, so that around 190 HIV repertoires were analyzed. Of the approximately 190 retained HIV repertoires, over 55 were collected before and roughly 130 after ART initiation. Each repertoire was downsampled to 5000 TRB nucleotide sequences, and summary statistics were averaged across 100 downsampling iterations. The analysis kept only TRB sequences whose CDR3 regions were at least seven amino acids long. Two measures captured diversity: a Shannon entropy-derived clonality score and the Gini coefficient. In repertoire networks, the top 5000 CDR3 amino acid sequences were linked whenever an edit distance of one separated two sequences. For TRB CDR3 amino acid sequences, antigen specificity groups and MHC restriction were predicted with GLIPH2. Known CMV, EBV, HIV or tissue antigen associations were flagged by matching CDR3 amino acid sequences against VDJdb and McPAS-TCR. Pre-ART, post-ART and control groups were compared with Wilcoxon signed-rank tests and Holm-Bonferroni correction. Imported from immuneACCESS, the table was reduced by TCRdb to in-frame sequences with V and J called. These copies leave out some clones; in studies compared against another copy, an unresolved V gene accounts for under half, and the cause of the remainder is not known. From that table come the V and J calls and clone size; the DNA was used to work out D and trimming. Within this sample are tens of thousands of clones, with about 83% of them counted one time only. The ten largest clonotypes hold about 10% of the sample.

What the research found in general, with its limitations: Because pre-ART samples had limited cell numbers, unsorted PBMC were profiled rather than sorted CD4+ and CD8+ T cells. The repertoire was dominated across all time points by expanded TRB clones identified before ART initiation, although this dominance was seen to fluctuate and to decrease in many PLHIV after ART. Narrower CDR3 length ranges were observed in HIV repertoires than in controls, and an antigen-experienced repertoire with only a slight naive shift after ART was suggested by the network structure. Inferences about post-ART repertoire changes are limited because no data were available on ART adherence, viral resistance or therapy changes. Starting ART was linked to a significant rise in TRB diversity, yet even with long-term ART the diversity remained significantly lower than in transplant donor controls. The samples were dated from about 2004 to 2018, and the ART regimens that were used may be less effective than current ART regimens. Since PBMC availability was limited, sequencing covered only the TCR beta chain, with no alpha chain pairing.

The clonotype originates from a middle-aged man with HIV. Sequences were derived from unsorted PBMCs, sampled 4.7 to 5 years after starting antiretroviral therapy.

The sequenced DNA: TGTGCCAGCAGCTTAGCCGCACAGACCTACGAGCAGTACTTC. This gives the protein CASSLAAQTYEQYF. Here the chain combines TRBV7-9 and TRBJ2-7; no D gene call is confident. According to the germline V gene (reference sequence), CDR1 reads SEHNR and CDR2 reads FQNEAQ. From the cysteine through the phenylalanine, the CDR3 covers 14 amino acids. The only DNA kept is the CDR3, 42 bases in frame from the first base. The junction carries 8 bases between V and J, which are trimmed by 0 bases and 2 bases respectively.